A single sample is the source of the 26 T cell receptor beta chains below, sequenced in a study of OX40 agonist ivuxolimab in advanced cancers. Data came from immunoSEQ multiplex PCR; TCRdb stores just in-frame clones and leaves some out. The sample lists about 70,000 clones; about nine tenths were seen once. Sequenced material: CD4+ or CD8+ T cells sorted from blood, taken in a trial of the OX40 agonist ivuxolimab. The receptors shown here come from an adult with an advanced solid tumor such as melanoma, head and neck, liver or kidney cancer.

This chain uses TRBV6-1 with TRBJ2-7; no reliable D call. The V and J ends lost 7 bases and 2 bases respectively, with 12 bases between them. This CDR3 spans 13 amino acids. CDR1 and CDR2 (germline): MNHNS, SASEGT. The CDR3 protein is CASTTVLPYEQYF. CDR3 DNA sequence: TGTGCCAGCACCACGGTCCTCCCCTACGAGCAGTACTTC.

The genes are TRBV19 and TRBJ2-2; no definite D call. The germline V gene encodes CDR1 LNHDA and CDR2 SQIVND (reference sequence). With 7 bases removed from V and 1 base from J, the gap between germline ends came to 10 bases. The CDR3 is 14 residues long. The CDR3: CASKFWENTGELFF. Here the CDR3 DNA reads TGTGCCAGTAAATTTTGGGAGAACACCGGGGAGCTGTTTTTT.

This chain joins TRBV29-1 and TRBJ1-2; D uncertain. Trimming took off 3 bases at V and 4 bases at J, with 0 bases between the two ends. The CDR3 contains 9 residues. The germline gives CDR1 SQVTM, CDR2 ANQGSEA. CDR3 sequence: CSVDYGYTF. The DNA of the CDR3 is TGCAGCGTTGACTATGGCTACACCTTC.

The chain links TRBV5-4 to TRBJ2-5; a weak D match, TRBD1 (6 bases). The CDR3 sequence is 17 residues long. Germline CDR1 SGHNT, CDR2 YYREEE (reference sequence). V shed 4 bases and J shed 2 bases, with 21 bases lying between them. The CDR3 DNA reads TGTGCCAGCAGCCGGACAGCCCTTCCGGTCCGGCAAGAGACCCAGTACTTC. This translates into CASSRTALPVRQETQYF.

This clone was counted only a few times. The V call is TRBV18, the J call TRBJ2-7; D is undetermined. The CDR3 spans 12 residues. Per germline, CDR1 KGHSH and CDR2 LQKENI. Trimming left V 5 bases short and J 2 bases short, with 7 bases between. The CDR3 DNA sequence: TGTGCCAGCTCATCCCTAGCCTACGAGCAGTACTTC. Translation: CASSSLAYEQYF.

This clone was seen only once. One end of the junction varies from germline; a read error may be responsible. V is TRBV5-1 and J is TRBJ1-6; 7 bases are shared with TRBD1. The CDR3 extends over 14 amino acids. Looked up from germline, CDR1 is SGHRS and CDR2 is YFSETQ. CDR3 sequence: CAGSVGQYNSPLHF. The CDR3 DNA reads as TGCGCCGGCAGCGTGGGACAGTATAATTCACCCCTCCACTTT.

The chain has TRBV5-5 and TRBJ1-2; D perhaps matches TRBD1 (6 bases). CDR1 is SGHKS and CDR2 is YYEKEE in the germline V gene (reference sequence). This CDR3 has 14 residues. Trimming stripped 3 bases from V and 8 bases from J, with 17 bases between. CDR3 in DNA: TGTGCCAGCAGCTCCTCTCGACAGGCGTACGGCTACACCTTC. This gives the protein CASSSSRQAYGYTF. The variable domain in full, with the rest retrieved from reference TRBV5-5 and TRBJ1-2, is DAGVTQSPTHLIKTRGQQVTLRCSPISGHKSVSWYQQVLGQGPQFIFQYYEKEERGRGNFPDRFSARQFPNYSSELNVNALLLGDSALYLCASSSSRQAYGYTFGSGTRLTVV.

The chain has TRBV9 and TRBJ2-5; no clear D gene. Germline loops: CDR1 SGDLS, CDR2 YYNGEE. The V and J ends lost 0 bases and 5 bases respectively, with 8 bases between them. The CDR3 is made up of 13 amino acids. In DNA, the CDR3 is TGTGCCAGCAGCGTAGGGGCCCGGGAGACCCAGTACTTC. Protein: CASSVGARETQYF.

The chain carries TRBV30 and TRBJ1-1; D is uncertain. The CDR3 extends over 14 amino acids. Germline CDR1 GTSNPN, CDR2 SVGIG (reference sequence). The ends were cut back, 1 base at V and 2 bases at J, with 11 bases in the middle. The CDR3 sequence: CAWSGGSSNTEAFF. The CDR3 bases are TGTGCCTGGAGTGGGGGAAGCTCAAACACTGAAGCTTTCTTT.

This chain joins TRBV5-4 and TRBJ1-2, with 10 positions matching TRBD1. Germline trimming cut 4 bases from V and 4 bases from J; bases unmatched to any gene: 7. Looked up from germline, CDR1 is SGHNT and CDR2 is YYREEE (reference sequence). This CDR3 has 15 residues. The CDR3 protein is CASSTGQGGVYGYTF. CDR3 DNA sequence: TGTGCCAGCAGCACCGGACAGGGGGGGGTCTATGGCTACACCTTC.

This chain joins TRBV4-2 and TRBJ2-7, with 13 nucleotides matching TRBD2. The germline V gene has CDR1 LGHNA and CDR2 YNFKEQ. V gave up 3 bases and J gave up 2 bases; unmatched junction bases: 10. This CDR3 has 18 amino acids. CDR3 bases: TGTGCCAGCAGCCACCCGGGACTAGCGGGGCGTTACCCCTACGAGCAGTACTTC. Encoded protein: CASSHPGLAGRYPYEQYF.

The chain employs TRBV9 and TRBJ1-6, with unresolved D. This CDR3 is built from 14 residues. The V end lost 0 bases, the J end lost 13 bases, and 14 bases lay between the germline ends. Germline-derived CDR1 and CDR2 are SGDLS and YYNGEE. This CDR3 is CASSVGLDQTPLHF. Here the CDR3 DNA reads TGTGCCAGCAGCGTAGGCTTAGACCAAACGCCCCTCCACTTT.

A few counts support this clone. This sequence joins TRBV25-1 and TRBJ2-1; tentative D call: TRBD2 (5 bases). Looked up from germline, CDR1 is MGHDK and CDR2 is SYGVNS. Trimming cost V 10 bases and J 6 bases, with 13 bases left between them. The CDR3 extends over 12 amino acids. CDR3 protein: CAKDPRGNEQFF. CDR3 nucleotides: TGTGCCAAGGACCCTCGGGGCAATGAGCAGTTCTTC.

The gene calls are TRBV29-1 and TRBJ1-5; D is undetermined. The length of the CDR3 is 14 residues. The V gene lost 5 bases and the J gene lost 1 base, with 12 bases spanning the gap. Germline V gives CDR1 SQVTM, CDR2 ANQGSEA. DNA of the CDR3: TGCAGCGTTCGTCAGGACGGAAGCAATCAGCCCCAGCATTTT. This codes for CSVRQDGSNQPQHF.

The chain uses TRBV12-5 and TRBJ2-2; tentative D call: TRBD1 (6 bases). Deletions cut 2 bases from V and 3 bases from J, with 13 bases between. The CDR3 is 16 amino acids. Per the germline V gene, CDR1 is LGHNT and CDR2 is FRNRAP. The CDR3 nucleotides read TGTGCTAGTGGTTTGATGGCAGGGGCGTACACCGGGGAGCTGTTTTTT. This codes for CASGLMAGAYTGELFF. Full variable domain (outside the CDR3, taken from reference TRBV12-5 and TRBJ2-2): DARVTQTPRHKVTEMGQEVTMRCQPILGHNTVFWYRQTMMQGLELLAYFRNRAPLDDSGMPKDRFSAEMPDATLATLKIQPSEPRDSAVYFCASGLMAGAYTGELFFGEGSRLTVL.

The chain carries TRBV5-1 and TRBJ2-3, with 8 bases identical to TRBD2. Germline V gives CDR1 SGHRS, CDR2 YFSETQ. The V and J ends lost 2 bases and 2 bases, in that order; junction bases with no gene match: 4. CDR3 size: 15 residues. CDR3: CASSLERGNTDTQYF. The CDR3 region has the DNA TGCGCCAGCAGCTTAGAGCGGGGGAACACAGATACGCAGTATTTT.

V and J are TRBV4-1 and TRBJ1-5; D is uncertain. Per germline, CDR1 MGHRA and CDR2 YSYEKL. V lost 0 bases, J lost 7 bases, and 7 bases lay in between. The CDR3 covers 13 residues. The CDR3: CASSQEGTQPQHF. CDR3 sequence (DNA): TGCGCCAGCAGCCAAGAGGGTACCCAGCCCCAGCATTTT.

This clone was counted a single time. The chain has TRBV20-1 and TRBJ2-1, with D possibly being TRBD1 or TRBD2 (5 bases each). The CDR3 consists of 11 residues. The ends were cut back, 5 bases at V and 10 bases at J, with 12 bases in the middle. The germline V gene has CDR1 DFQATT and CDR2 SNEGSKA (reference sequence). The CDR3 region has the DNA TGCAGTGCTGGCGCGTGGGACGAGCAGTTCTTC. Translating gives CSAGAWDEQFF.

The chain is built from TRBV30 and TRBJ2-3, with 12 bases matching TRBD2. The germline V gene has CDR1 GTSNPN and CDR2 SVGIG (reference sequence). The CDR3 extends over 16 amino acids. V lost 7 bases, J lost 2 bases, and 10 bases stayed unmatched. The CDR3 region has the DNA TGTGCCTCCGCTAGCGGGGGGGCTATTCTCACAGATACGCAGTATTTT. Protein product: CASASGGAILTDTQYF.

This sequence joins TRBV12-2 and TRBJ2-2; TRBD1, as called in the table, went unchecked against the DNA. TRBV12-2 is a documented pseudogene. The length of the CDR3 is 18 residues. The CDR3: CASRLPADTGKRTGELFF. The DNA for the CDR3 is TGTGCAAGTCGCTTACCGGCAGATACAGGGAAGAGAACCGGGGAGCTGTTTTTT.

The chain joins TRBV5-1 to TRBJ2-5; 7 bases line up with TRBD1. The CDR3 contains 15 residues. Trimming removed 1 base from V and 2 bases from J; junction bases left unmatched: 5. The germline V gene encodes CDR1 SGHRS and CDR2 YFSETQ. The CDR3 here is CASSLTGAGQETQYF. DNA for the CDR3: TGCGCCAGCAGCTTGACAGGGGCAGGGCAAGAGACCCAGTACTTC.

V and J are TRBV7-2 and TRBJ2-2, with 11 bases identical to TRBD2. Germline CDR1 reads SGHTA; CDR2 reads FQGNSA. With V trimmed by 3 bases and J by 7 bases, 7 bases remained unmatched. CDR3 length: 16 residues. Here the CDR3 DNA reads TGTGCCAGCAGCTTTAGCGGGGGGGCCTTTGGCGGGGAGCTGTTTTTT. It is translated as CASSFSGGAFGGELFF.

The chain is built from TRBV5-4 and TRBJ2-7, with 7 bases fitting TRBD1. The germline V gene encodes CDR1 SGHNT and CDR2 YYREEE (reference sequence). The V gene end was trimmed by 4 bases and the J gene end by 3 bases; junction bases not matched to a gene: 13. The CDR3 runs to 16 residues. The CDR3 DNA sequence: TGTGCCAGCAGCACCCAGACAGGGTCCGGAATCTACGAGCAGTACTTC. Translated: CASSTQTGSGIYEQYF.

The chain is built from TRBV19 and TRBJ1-1; tentatively, D is TRBD1 (6 bases). Trimming cost V 7 bases and J 4 bases, with 16 bases left between them. CDR1 LNHDA and CDR2 SQIVND come from the germline V gene (reference sequence). CDR3 length: 14 amino acids. The CDR3 loop reads CASTPTGYSTEAFF. CDR3 in DNA: TGTGCCAGTACCCCGACAGGATATAGCACTGAAGCTTTCTTT.

This clone was seen a handful of times. The chain is built from TRBV11-2 and TRBJ2-1, with a possible D match to TRBD2 (5 bases). The germline gives CDR1 SGHAT, CDR2 FQNNGV. Between the trimmed V and J ends, which lost 5 bases and 12 bases, there was a span of 17 bases. This CDR3 is built from 13 residues. The CDR3, as DNA: TGTGCCAGCAGCCGTGGCGCCGGGAATTCGCAGTTCTTC. It codes for CASSRGAGNSQFF.

The chain recombines TRBV7-2 with TRBJ1-1; a possible D gene is TRBD1 (5 bases). The germline CDR1 and CDR2 sequences are SGHTA and FQGNSA. The CDR3 has 13 residues. Trimming cost V 4 bases and J 11 bases, with 17 bases left between them. CDR3 nucleotide sequence: TGTGCCAGCAGCTCAACCGAGGGGTCCCCGGCTTTCTTT. Amino acid sequence: CASSSTEGSPAFF. Together with reference TRBV7-2 and TRBJ1-1, the CDR3 gives the full variable domain: GAGVSQSPSNKVTEKGKDVELRCDPISGHTALYWYRQSLGQGLEFLIYFQGNSAPDKSGLPSDRFSAERTGGSVSTLTIQRTQQEDSAVYLCASSSTEGSPAFFGQGTRLTVV.